The present entry profiles one TCR beta chain with its context. The data are from a study of identical twins. The CDR3 spans 17 residues. V was clipped by 2 bases and J by 1 base, with 17 bases between them. Germline lookup yields CDR1 MNHEY and CDR2 SVGEGT. TCRdb reanalysed the 5' RACE reads using MiXCR and keeps one entry per CDR3 protein. The table shows 500,000 or so distinct CDR3 sequences, with approximately 15% occurring only once. Separately, the same data were catalogued under a study of yellow fever vaccine responses in identical twins.

The rearrangement uses TRBV6-2 or TRBV6-3 and TRBJ2-5; D not certain. The material sequenced was CD4+ T cells sorted from blood. This receptor was taken from a woman aged 18-29 years in good health. CDR3 loop: CASSYTRRQLVQETQYF. The CDR3 DNA follows: TGTGCCAGCAGTTACACCAGACGGCAATTAGTCCAAGAGACCCAGTACTTC.